Listed here are 10 T cell receptor beta chains from one sample, sequenced in a study of shared T cell receptors in the human thymus. Sequenced by immunoSEQ multiplex PCR; TCRdb stores in-frame clones only, minus some. Among some 700,000 clones listed, 88% were seen once. The sample was also reused in another study, on human thymus T cells.

The sample was thymocytes. Every receptor here comes from a boy less than two years old with a congenital heart defect.

The V and J genes are TRBV5-1 and TRBJ2-7; 8 nucleotides line up with TRBD1. V shed 3 bases, J shed 5 bases, and the junction held 7 bases outside the gene matches. CDR1 is SGHRS, CDR2 YFSETQ, per germline. The CDR3 sequence is 14 residues long. CDR3 in DNA: TGCGCCAGCAGCTGGGGGGACAGGTTGCACGAGCAGTACTTC. Translated, it gives CASSWGDRLHEQYF. The variable domain in full, completed from reference TRBV5-1 and TRBJ2-7, reads KAGVTQTPRYLIKTRGQQVTLSCSPISGHRSVSWYQQTPGQGLQFLFEYFSETQRNKGNFPGRFSGRQFSNSRSEMNVSTLELGDSALYLCASSWGDRLHEQYFGPGTRLTVT.

In its sample, this clone was seen once. The chain carries TRBV5-1 and TRBJ2-1; 11 bases line up with TRBD2. With 4 bases clipped from V and 5 bases from J, the junction kept 5 bases outside the gene matches. Germline loops: CDR1 SGHRS, CDR2 YFSETQ. The CDR3 covers 15 residues. The CDR3 DNA sequence: TGCGCCAGCAGCCCCACTAGCGGGAGTAACAATGAGCAGTTCTTC. Amino acids: CASSPTSGSNNEQFF.

The chain is built from TRBV13 and TRBJ1-2; a weak D match, TRBD1 (5 bases). The CDR3 has 14 amino acids. With 0 bases removed from V and 1 base from J, the gap between germline ends came to 6 bases. Germline CDR1 PRHDT, CDR2 FYEKMQ (reference sequence). Here the CDR3 reads CASSLGDSNYGYTF. CDR3 sequence (DNA): TGTGCCAGCAGCTTAGGAGACAGTAACTATGGCTACACCTTC.

The chain is built from TRBV28 and TRBJ2-1; 10 bases are a match to TRBD2. This CDR3 has 15 amino acids. Germline CDR1 is MDHEN and CDR2 is SYDVKM. Losses at the gene ends were 9 bases for V and 7 bases for J; bases not matched to a gene: 12. As DNA, the CDR3 is TGTGCCAGTAGCCGGCCTAGCGGGAGTATGAATGAGCAGTTCTTC. Its translation is CASSRPSGSMNEQFF.

The chain combines TRBV25-1 with TRBJ1-5; 10 nucleotides line up with TRBD1. The junction had 6 bases not matched to a gene; V was cut back by 7 bases and J by 6 bases. The germline V gene has CDR1 MGHDK and CDR2 SYGVNS. The CDR3 totals 14 residues. The CDR3 loop is CASTTGGDGQPQHF. CDR3 nucleotides: TGTGCCAGCACGACAGGGGGCGACGGTCAGCCCCAGCATTTT.

This chain links TRBV28 with TRBJ1-1, with D maybe TRBD1 (6 bases). The V end lost 6 bases, the J end lost 0 bases, and 11 bases lay between the germline ends. Germline V gene lookup returns CDR1 MDHEN and CDR2 SYDVKM. CDR3 length equals 14 residues. The CDR3 DNA sequence: TGTGCCAGCAGGAAAGGACAGCTGAACACTGAAGCTTTCTTT. Protein: CASRKGQLNTEAFF.

The genes are TRBV5-1 and TRBJ2-2, with 12 bases fitting TRBD2. The CDR3 extends over 16 amino acids. Germline V gives CDR1 SGHRS, CDR2 YFSETQ. J was trimmed by 1 base and V by 5 bases; bases with no gene match: 3. CDR3 coding DNA: TGCGCCAGCAGTCGGGGACTAGCGGGGAACACCGGGGAGCTGTTTTTT. As protein: CASSRGLAGNTGELFF.

This sequence joins TRBV7-2 and TRBJ2-7; maybe TRBD2 (6 bases). The CDR3 is 19 amino acids. Germline CDR1 SGHTA, CDR2 FQGNSA. Trimming left V 3 bases short and J 1 base short, with 25 bases between. The CDR3 region has the DNA TGTGCCAGCAGCTTCAACGGGGGTTGGAGTGGGGAAGAGTCCTACGAGCAGTACTTC. Translation gives CASSFNGGWSGEESYEQYF.

The CDR3 is CASSGRTGELFF. In DNA, the CDR3 is TGCGCCAGCAGCGGGAGGACCGGGGAGCTGTTTTTT. The chain carries TRBV5-1 and TRBJ2-2, with TRBD2 as a possible D gene (6 bases). This CDR3 spans 12 amino acids. Looked up from germline, CDR1 is SGHRS and CDR2 is YFSETQ. The V and J ends lost 4 bases and 5 bases respectively, with 6 bases between them.

This clone showed up just once. J is TRBJ2-2 and V is TRBV7-4, with D maybe TRBD2 (6 bases). The CDR3 runs to 14 residues. V was cut by 5 bases and J by 7 bases, with 14 bases left in between. Looked up from germline, CDR1 is SGHVT and CDR2 is SQSDAQ. The CDR3 is CASSRLDTGGELFF. The DNA for the CDR3 is TGTGCCAGCAGCCGACTAGACACGGGCGGGGAGCTGTTTTTT.